The 7 T cell receptor beta chains in this list originate from one sample, sequenced in a study of T cell changes during pregnancy in multiple sclerosis. Sequencing was performed with immunoSEQ multiplex PCR; in TCRdb, only in-frame clones are kept and a portion is missing. This repertoire shows some 80,000 clones, 94% found once; its top ten account for roughly 0.14%. The sample consisted of CD4+ T cells from peripheral blood mononuclear cells, taken after pregnancy. The receptors stem from a female donor with multiple sclerosis, enrolled in a pregnancy study.

The chain links TRBV27 to TRBJ2-7, with a weak D call TRBD2 (5 bases). The V gene lost 3 bases and the J gene lost 3 bases, with 12 bases spanning the gap. The CDR3 loop spans 14 amino acids. CDR1 MNHEY and CDR2 SMNVEV come from the germline V gene (reference sequence). The CDR3 protein is CASSFGGEGYEQYF. CDR3 bases: TGTGCCAGCAGTTTTGGCGGAGAGGGCTACGAGCAGTACTTC.

The rearrangement links TRBV10-1 to TRBJ1-2, with TRBD1 identical over 10 bases. This CDR3 is built from 15 residues. CDR1 and CDR2 (germline): WNHNN, SYGVQD (reference sequence). The trim removed 6 bases at V and 4 bases at J, leaving 8 bases unmatched. In nucleotides, the CDR3 is TGCGCCAGCAGGAGGACAGGGGGACCCCCCTATGGCTACACCTTC. Amino acid sequence: CASRRTGGPPYGYTF.

Here the CDR3 DNA reads TGCAGCGTTACAGGACTAATGAACACTGAAGCTTTCTTT. This gives the protein CSVTGLMNTEAFF. V gene TRBV29-1 combines with J gene TRBJ1-1, with a tentative D call TRBD1 (5 bases). The germline V and J ends were trimmed by 5 bases and 0 bases, with 10 bases remaining between them. Germline V gives CDR1 SQVTM, CDR2 ANQGSEA. CDR3 length: 13 residues.

V usage is TRBV19 and J usage is TRBJ1-2; D uncertain. Germline-derived CDR1 and CDR2 are LNHDA and SQIVND (reference sequence). With 7 bases removed from V and 4 bases from J, the gap between germline ends came to 16 bases. The CDR3 has 14 residues. The chain's CDR3 is CASTTMGRSYGYTF. CDR3 nucleotide sequence: TGTGCCAGTACCACCATGGGGAGGAGCTATGGCTACACCTTC.

This clone is a singleton in its sample. V gene TRBV28 combines with J gene TRBJ2-1; 7 bases fit TRBD2. This CDR3 is built from 16 residues. Trimming removed 6 bases from V and 3 bases from J; junction bases left unmatched: 11. Germline CDR1 MDHEN, CDR2 SYDVKM. CDR3 loop: CASRPAGWEGYNEQFF. The CDR3 DNA reads TGTGCCAGCAGGCCTGCCGGGTGGGAGGGCTACAATGAGCAGTTCTTC.

Remarks on this clone: The same CDR3 also results from other DNA sequences found in this sample. The V gene is TRBV2, the J gene TRBJ1-4, with a weak D call TRBD1 (5 bases). Per the germline V gene, CDR1 is SNHLY and CDR2 is FYNNEI. V was shortened by 3 bases and J by 2 bases, with 10 bases between the two germline ends. The CDR3 has 15 residues. The CDR3 DNA follows: TGTGCCAGCAGTGAGTTCGGGGGGACTAATGAAAAACTGTTTTTT. This codes for CASSEFGGTNEKLFF.

The rearrangement uses TRBV27 and TRBJ2-5; D is undetermined. The V end lost 4 bases, the J end lost 4 bases, and 10 bases lay between the germline ends. This CDR3 region has 13 residues. Germline V CDR1 and CDR2: MNHEY, SMNVEV (reference sequence). The CDR3 bases are TGTGCCAGCAGTTCCTGGGCTGGAGAGACCCAGTACTTC. Translated: CASSSWAGETQYF.